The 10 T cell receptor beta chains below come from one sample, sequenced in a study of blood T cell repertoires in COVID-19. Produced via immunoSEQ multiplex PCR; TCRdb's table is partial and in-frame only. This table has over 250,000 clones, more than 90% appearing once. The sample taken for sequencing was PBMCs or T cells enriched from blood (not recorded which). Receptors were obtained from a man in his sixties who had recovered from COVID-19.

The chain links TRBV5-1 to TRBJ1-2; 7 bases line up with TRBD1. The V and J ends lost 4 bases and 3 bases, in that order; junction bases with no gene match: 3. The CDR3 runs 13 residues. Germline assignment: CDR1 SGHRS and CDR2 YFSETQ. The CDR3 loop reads CASSVGTDYGYTF. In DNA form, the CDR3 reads TGCGCCAGCAGCGTCGGGACAGACTATGGCTACACCTTC. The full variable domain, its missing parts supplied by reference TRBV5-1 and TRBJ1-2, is KAGVTQTPRYLIKTRGQQVTLSCSPISGHRSVSWYQQTPGQGLQFLFEYFSETQRNKGNFPGRFSGRQFSNSRSEMNVSTLELGDSALYLCASSVGTDYGYTFGSGTRLTVV.

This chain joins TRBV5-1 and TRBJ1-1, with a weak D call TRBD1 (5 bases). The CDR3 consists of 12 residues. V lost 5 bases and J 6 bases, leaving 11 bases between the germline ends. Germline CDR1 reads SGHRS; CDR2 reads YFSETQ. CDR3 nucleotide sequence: TGCGCCAGCAGTGGAGGGGTCGCTGAAGCTTTCTTT. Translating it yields CASSGGVAEAFF.

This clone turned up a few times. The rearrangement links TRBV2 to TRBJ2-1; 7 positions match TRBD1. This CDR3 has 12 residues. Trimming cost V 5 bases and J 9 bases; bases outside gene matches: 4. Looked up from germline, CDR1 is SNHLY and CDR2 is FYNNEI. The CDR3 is CASSRDSGEQFF. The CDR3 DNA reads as TGTGCCAGCAGTCGGGACAGCGGTGAGCAGTTCTTC.

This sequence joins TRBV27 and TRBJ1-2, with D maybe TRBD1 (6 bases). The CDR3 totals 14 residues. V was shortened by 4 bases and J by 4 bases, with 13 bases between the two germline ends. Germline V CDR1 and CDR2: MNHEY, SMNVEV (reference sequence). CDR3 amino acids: CASSSTGSSYGYTF. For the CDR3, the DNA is TGTGCCAGCAGTTCAACAGGGAGTAGCTATGGCTACACCTTC.

CDR3 loop: CASSPMGLAVGRQYF. CDR3 DNA: TGTGCCAGCAGTCCCATGGGACTAGCGGTGGGAAGGCAGTACTTC. V gene TRBV27 combines with J gene TRBJ2-7; TRBD2 agrees at 11 bases. CDR1 and CDR2 (germline): MNHEY, SMNVEV (reference sequence). The CDR3 covers 15 residues. Trimming took 5 bases from V and 9 from J; bases not matched to a gene: 12.

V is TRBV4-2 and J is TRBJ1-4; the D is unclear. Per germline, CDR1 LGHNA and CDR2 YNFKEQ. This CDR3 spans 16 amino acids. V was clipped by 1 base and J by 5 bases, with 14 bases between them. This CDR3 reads CASSQATRAENEKLFF. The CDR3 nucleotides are TGTGCCAGCAGCCAAGCGACGAGGGCGGAGAATGAAAAACTGTTTTTT.

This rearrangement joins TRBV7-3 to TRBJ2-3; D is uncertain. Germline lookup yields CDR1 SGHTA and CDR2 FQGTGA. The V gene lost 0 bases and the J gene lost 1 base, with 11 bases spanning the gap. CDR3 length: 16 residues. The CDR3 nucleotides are TGTGCCAGCAGCTTAACTCCAACTCAGGGCACAGATACGCAGTATTTT. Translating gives CASSLTPTQGTDTQYF.

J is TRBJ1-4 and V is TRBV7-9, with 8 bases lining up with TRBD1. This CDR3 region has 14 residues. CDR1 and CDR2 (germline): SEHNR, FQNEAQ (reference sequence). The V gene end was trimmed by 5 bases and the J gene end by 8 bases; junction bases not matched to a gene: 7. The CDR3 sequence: CASSPGGVGEKLFF. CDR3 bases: TGTGCCAGCAGCCCAGGGGGCGTTGGGGAAAAACTGTTTTTT.

CDR3 sequence: CASSPGGGLNTEAFF. The CDR3 DNA sequence: TGTGCCAGCAGCCCAGGCGGGGGCCTGAACACTGAAGCTTTCTTT. V is TRBV5-4 and J is TRBJ1-1; weak D call: TRBD1 (6 bases). This CDR3 has 15 residues. The ends were cut back, 4 bases at V and 0 bases at J, with 13 bases in the middle. Germline V gene sequence: CDR1 SGHNT, CDR2 YYREEE (reference sequence).

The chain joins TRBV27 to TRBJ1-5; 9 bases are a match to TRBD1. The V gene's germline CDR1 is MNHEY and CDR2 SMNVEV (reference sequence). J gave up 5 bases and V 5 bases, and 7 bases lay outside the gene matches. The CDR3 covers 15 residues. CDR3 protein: CASSQFGTGYQPQHF. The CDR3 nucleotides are TGTGCCAGCAGTCAATTCGGGACAGGGTATCAGCCCCAGCATTTT.